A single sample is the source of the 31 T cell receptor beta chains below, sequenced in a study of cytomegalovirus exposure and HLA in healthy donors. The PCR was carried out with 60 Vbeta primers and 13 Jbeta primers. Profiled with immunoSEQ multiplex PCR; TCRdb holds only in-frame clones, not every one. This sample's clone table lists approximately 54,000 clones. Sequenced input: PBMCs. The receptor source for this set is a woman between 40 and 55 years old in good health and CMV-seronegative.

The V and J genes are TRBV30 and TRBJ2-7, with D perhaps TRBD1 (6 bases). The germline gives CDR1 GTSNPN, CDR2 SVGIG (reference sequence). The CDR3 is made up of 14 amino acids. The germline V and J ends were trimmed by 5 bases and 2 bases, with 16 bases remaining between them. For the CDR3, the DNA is TGTGCCTGGTCTCTGGGGGCCTCCGCCTACGAGCAGTACTTC. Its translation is CAWSLGASAYEQYF.

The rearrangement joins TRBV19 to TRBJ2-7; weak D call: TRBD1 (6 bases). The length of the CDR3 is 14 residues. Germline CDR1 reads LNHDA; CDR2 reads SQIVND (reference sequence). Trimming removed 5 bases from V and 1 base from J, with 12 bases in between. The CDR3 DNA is TGTGCCAGTAGTCGGGCAGGGGCGTCCTACGAGCAGTACTTC. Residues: CASSRAGASYEQYF.

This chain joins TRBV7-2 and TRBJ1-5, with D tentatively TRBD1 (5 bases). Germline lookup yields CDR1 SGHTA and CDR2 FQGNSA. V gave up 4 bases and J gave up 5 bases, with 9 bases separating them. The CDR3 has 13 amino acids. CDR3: CASSSGGDQPQHF. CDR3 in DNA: TGTGCCAGCAGCTCTGGGGGGGATCAGCCCCAGCATTTT.

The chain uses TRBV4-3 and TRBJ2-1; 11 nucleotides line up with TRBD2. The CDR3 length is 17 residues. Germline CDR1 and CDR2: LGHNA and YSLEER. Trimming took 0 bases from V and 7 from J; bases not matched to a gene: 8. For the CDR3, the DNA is TGCGCCAGCAGCCAAGACTTAGGTGTAGCGGGGGGGAATGAGCAGTTCTTC. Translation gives CASSQDLGVAGGNEQFF.

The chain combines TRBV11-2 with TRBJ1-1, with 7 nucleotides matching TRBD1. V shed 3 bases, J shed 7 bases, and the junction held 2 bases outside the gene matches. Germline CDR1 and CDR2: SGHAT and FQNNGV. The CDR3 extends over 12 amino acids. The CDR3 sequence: CASSLYRGEAFF. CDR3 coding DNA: TGTGCCAGCAGCTTGTACAGGGGTGAAGCTTTCTTT.

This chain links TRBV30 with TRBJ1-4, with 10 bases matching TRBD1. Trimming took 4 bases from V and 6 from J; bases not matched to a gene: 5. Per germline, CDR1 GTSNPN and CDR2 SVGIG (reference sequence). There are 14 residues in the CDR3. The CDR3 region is CAWTGGTGDEKLFF. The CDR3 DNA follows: TGTGCCTGGACCGGCGGGACAGGGGATGAAAAACTGTTTTTT.

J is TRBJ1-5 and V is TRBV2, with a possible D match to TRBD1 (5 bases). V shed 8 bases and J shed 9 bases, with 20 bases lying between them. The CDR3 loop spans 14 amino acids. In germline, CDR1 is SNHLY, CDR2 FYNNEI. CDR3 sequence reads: CASGANSPRSPQHF. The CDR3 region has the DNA TGTGCCAGCGGGGCGAACTCGCCACGTTCGCCCCAGCATTTT.

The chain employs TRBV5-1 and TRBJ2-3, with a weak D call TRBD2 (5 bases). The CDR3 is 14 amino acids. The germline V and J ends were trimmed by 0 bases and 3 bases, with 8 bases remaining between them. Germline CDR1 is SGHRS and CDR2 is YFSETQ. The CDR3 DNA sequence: TGCGCCAGCAGCTTGGCCGACTATACAGATACGCAGTATTTT. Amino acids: CASSLADYTDTQYF.

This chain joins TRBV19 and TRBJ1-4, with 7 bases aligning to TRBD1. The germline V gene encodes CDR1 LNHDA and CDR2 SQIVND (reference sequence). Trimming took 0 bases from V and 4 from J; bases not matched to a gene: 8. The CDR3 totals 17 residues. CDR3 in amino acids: CASSIDRPGQLNEKLFF. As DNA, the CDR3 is TGTGCCAGTAGTATAGACCGACCGGGACAGCTTAATGAAAAACTGTTTTTT.

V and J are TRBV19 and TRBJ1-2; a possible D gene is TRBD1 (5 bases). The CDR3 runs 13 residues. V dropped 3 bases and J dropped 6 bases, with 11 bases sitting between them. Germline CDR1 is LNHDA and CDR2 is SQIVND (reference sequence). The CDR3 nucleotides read TGTGCCAGTAGTATCAGGCAGGGCGATGGCTACACCTTC. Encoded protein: CASSIRQGDGYTF.

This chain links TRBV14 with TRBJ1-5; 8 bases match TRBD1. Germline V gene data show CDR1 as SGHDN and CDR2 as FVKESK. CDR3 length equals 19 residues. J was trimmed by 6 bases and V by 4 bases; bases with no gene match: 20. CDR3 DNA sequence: TGTGCCAGCAGCCGCCTCAGGGGGCCGAAAGGGGGGCACCGTCAGCCCCAGCATTTT. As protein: CASSRLRGPKGGHRQPQHF.

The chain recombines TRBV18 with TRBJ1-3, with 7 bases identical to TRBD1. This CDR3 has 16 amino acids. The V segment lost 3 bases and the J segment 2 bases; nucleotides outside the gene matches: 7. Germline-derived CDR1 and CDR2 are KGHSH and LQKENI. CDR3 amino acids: CASSPGTTGPGNTIYF. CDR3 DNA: TGTGCCAGCTCACCTGGAACGACAGGGCCTGGAAACACCATATATTTT.

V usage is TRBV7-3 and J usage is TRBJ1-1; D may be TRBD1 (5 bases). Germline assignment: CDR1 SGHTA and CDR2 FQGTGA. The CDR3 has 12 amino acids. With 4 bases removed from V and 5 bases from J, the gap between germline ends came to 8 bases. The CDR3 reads CASSSEGTEAFF. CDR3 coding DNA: TGTGCCAGCAGCTCGGAGGGGACTGAAGCTTTCTTT.

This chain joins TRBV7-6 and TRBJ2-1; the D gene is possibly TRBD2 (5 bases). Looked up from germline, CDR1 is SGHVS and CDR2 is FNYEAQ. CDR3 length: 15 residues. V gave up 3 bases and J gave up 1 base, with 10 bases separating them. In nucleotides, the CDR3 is TGTGCCAGCAGCTTTTCACTAGGTTCCTACAATGAGCAGTTCTTC. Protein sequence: CASSFSLGSYNEQFF.

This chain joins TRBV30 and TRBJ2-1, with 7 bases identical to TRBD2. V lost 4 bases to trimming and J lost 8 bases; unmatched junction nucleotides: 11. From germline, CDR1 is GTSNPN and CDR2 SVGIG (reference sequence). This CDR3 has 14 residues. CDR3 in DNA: TGTGCCTGGAATGGGCGCGGGAGTAACGATGAGCAGTTCTTC. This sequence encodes CAWNGRGSNDEQFF.

The chain's CDR3 is CASSSSGASNEKLFF. The CDR3 DNA sequence: TGTGCCAGCAGCTCCTCAGGGGCTTCTAATGAAAAACTGTTTTTT. The chain uses TRBV5-6 and TRBJ1-4; D may be TRBD1 (6 bases). V lost 3 bases and J 3 bases, leaving 12 bases between the germline ends. The CDR3 consists of 15 residues. In germline, CDR1 is SGHDT, CDR2 YYEEEE.

DNA for the CDR3: TGTGCCAGCAAACAGGGGAGTCTTGTCGCTGAAGCTTTCTTT. This codes for CASKQGSLVAEAFF. The chain combines TRBV27 with TRBJ1-1; 7 bases match TRBD1. The junction had 11 bases not matched to a gene; V was cut back by 7 bases and J by 6 bases. Germline loops: CDR1 MNHEY, CDR2 SMNVEV (reference sequence). CDR3 length: 14 residues.

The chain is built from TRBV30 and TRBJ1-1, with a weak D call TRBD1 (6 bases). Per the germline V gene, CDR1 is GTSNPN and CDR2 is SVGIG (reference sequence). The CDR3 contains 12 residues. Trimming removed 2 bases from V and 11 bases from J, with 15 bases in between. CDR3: CAWSIITGNAFF. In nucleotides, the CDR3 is TGTGCCTGGAGTATTATAACAGGGAACGCTTTCTTT.

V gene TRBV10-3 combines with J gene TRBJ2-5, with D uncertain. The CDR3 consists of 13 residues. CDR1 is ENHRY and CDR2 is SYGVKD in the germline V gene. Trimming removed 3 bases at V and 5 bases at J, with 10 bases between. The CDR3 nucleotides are TGTGCCATCAGTGAACAGCCCCCCGAGACCCAGTACTTC. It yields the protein CAISEQPPETQYF.

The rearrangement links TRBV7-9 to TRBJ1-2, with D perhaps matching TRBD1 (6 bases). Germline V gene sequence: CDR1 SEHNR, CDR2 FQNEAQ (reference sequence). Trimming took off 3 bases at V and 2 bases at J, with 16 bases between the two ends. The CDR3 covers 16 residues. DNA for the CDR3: TGTGCCAGCAGCTTTGAAGCTGCCAGGGGAAACTATGGCTACACCTTC. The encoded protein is CASSFEAARGNYGYTF.

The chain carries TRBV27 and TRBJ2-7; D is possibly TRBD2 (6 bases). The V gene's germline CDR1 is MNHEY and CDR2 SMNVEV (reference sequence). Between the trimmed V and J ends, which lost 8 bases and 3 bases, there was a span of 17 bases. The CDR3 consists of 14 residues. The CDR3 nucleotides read TGTGCCAGCCGGACGGCGGGGCCCTTCTACGAGCAGTACTTC. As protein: CASRTAGPFYEQYF.

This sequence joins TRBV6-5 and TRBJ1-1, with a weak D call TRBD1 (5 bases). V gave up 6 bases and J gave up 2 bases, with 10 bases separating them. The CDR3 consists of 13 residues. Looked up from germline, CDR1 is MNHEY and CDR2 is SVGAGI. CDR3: CASSQGQNTEAFF. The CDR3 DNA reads TGTGCCAGCAGCCAGGGCCAAAACACTGAAGCTTTCTTT.

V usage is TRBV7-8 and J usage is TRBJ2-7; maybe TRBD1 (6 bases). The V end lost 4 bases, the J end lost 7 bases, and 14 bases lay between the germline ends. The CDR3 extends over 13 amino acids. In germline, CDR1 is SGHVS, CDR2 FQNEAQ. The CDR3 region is CASSWGRREEQYF. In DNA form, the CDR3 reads TGTGCCAGCAGCTGGGGGCGGAGAGAAGAGCAGTACTTC.

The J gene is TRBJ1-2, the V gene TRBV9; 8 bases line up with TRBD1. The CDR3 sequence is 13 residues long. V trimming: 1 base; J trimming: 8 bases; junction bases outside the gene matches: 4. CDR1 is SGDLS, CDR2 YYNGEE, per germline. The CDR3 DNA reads TGTGCCAGCAGCGTACAGGGGGCTGGAGGCTACACCTTC. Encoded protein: CASSVQGAGGYTF.

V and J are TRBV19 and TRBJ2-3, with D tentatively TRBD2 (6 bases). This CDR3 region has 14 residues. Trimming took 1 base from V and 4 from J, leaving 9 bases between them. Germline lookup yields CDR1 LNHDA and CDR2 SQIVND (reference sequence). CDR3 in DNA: TGTGCCAGTAGTATAGGGCTAGCGTCAGATACGCAGTATTTT. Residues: CASSIGLASDTQYF.

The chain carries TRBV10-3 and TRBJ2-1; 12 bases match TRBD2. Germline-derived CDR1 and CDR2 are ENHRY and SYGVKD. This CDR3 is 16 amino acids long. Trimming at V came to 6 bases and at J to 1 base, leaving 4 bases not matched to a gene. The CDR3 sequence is CAISPGTSGSYNEQFF. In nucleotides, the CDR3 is TGTGCCATCAGCCCCGGGACTAGCGGGTCCTACAATGAGCAGTTCTTC.

Here the CDR3 DNA reads TGCAGTACCTACTTGTACAATGAGCAGTTCTTC. This sequence encodes CSTYLYNEQFF. The rearrangement links TRBV20-1 to TRBJ2-1; no firm D call. V was shortened by 8 bases and J by 4 bases, with 9 bases between the two germline ends. The CDR3 runs to 11 residues. The germline CDR1 and CDR2 sequences are DFQATT and SNEGSKA (reference sequence).

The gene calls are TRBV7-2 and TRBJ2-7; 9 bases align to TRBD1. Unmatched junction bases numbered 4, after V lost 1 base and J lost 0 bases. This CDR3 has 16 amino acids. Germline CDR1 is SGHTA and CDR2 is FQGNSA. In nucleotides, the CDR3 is TGTGCCAGCAGCTTAGGGGGACAGGGAGTCTCCTACGAGCAGTACTTC. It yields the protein CASSLGGQGVSYEQYF.

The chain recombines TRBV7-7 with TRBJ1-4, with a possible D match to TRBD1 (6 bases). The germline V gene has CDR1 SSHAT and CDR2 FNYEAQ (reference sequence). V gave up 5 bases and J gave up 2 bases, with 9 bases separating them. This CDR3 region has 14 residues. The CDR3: CASSAQGTNEKLFF. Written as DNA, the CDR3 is TGTGCCAGCAGCGCGCAGGGGACTAATGAAAAACTGTTTTTT.

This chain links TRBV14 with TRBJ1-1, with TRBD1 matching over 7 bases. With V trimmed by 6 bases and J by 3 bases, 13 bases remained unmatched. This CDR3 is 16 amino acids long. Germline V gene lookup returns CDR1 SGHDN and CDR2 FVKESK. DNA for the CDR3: TGTGCCAGCAGTAGACAGGGACTCTCCGGGTACACTGAAGCTTTCTTT. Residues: CASSRQGLSGYTEAFF.

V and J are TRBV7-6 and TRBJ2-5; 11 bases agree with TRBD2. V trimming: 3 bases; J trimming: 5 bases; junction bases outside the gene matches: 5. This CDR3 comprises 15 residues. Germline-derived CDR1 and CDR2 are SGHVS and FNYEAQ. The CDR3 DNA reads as TGTGCCAGCAGCTTGGGACTAGCGGATACGGAGACCCAGTACTTC. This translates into CASSLGLADTETQYF.